This T cell receptor beta chain was captured in a study of blood T cell repertoires in COVID-19. As for the study in general: T cells, B-cell-depleted T cells, or PBMCs provided the cDNA or gDNA that served as material.

Authors' analysis steps: Reference gene primers were amplified, and this amplification served to estimate nucleated cell counts. Repertoires were generated with immunoSEQ multiplex PCR, while TCRdb's copy carries only in-frame clones and drops some. D and trimming come from the DNA, and the V and J calls and clone size come from that table. Among around 260,000 clones listed, less than 85% were seen once. This clonotype originated in a man aged 60 to 69 who had recovered from COVID-19. Sequencing was performed on peripheral blood.

The CDR3 DNA reads as TGTGCCAGCAGCCCGTCGACAGGACGTGGAGAGACCCAGTACTTC. It codes for CASSPSTGRGETQYF. The chain carries TRBV5-4 and TRBJ2-5; tentative D call: TRBD1 (6 bases). Between the trimmed V and J ends, which lost 4 bases and 4 bases, there was a span of 17 bases. In germline, CDR1 is SGHNT, CDR2 YYREEE (reference sequence). This CDR3 comprises 15 residues.